The entry below gives a single TCR beta chain sequence along with its context. The source of the sample is a study of T cell changes during pregnancy in multiple sclerosis. This CDR3 region has 14 residues. V lost 4 bases to trimming and J lost 0 bases, with 12 bases between them. Germline V gene sequence: CDR1 GTSNPN, CDR2 SVGIG (reference sequence). This table comes from immunoSEQ multiplex PCR, and its TCRdb copy is limited to in-frame clones, with some not included. The sample lists about 76,000 clones, 93% occurring once. Material: peripheral blood, obtained in the second trimester of pregnancy. The receptor was isolated from a female donor with multiple sclerosis, enrolled in a pregnancy study. The V call is TRBV30, the J call TRBJ2-5, with D possibly TRBD1 on 6 matching bases. CDR3 protein: CAWKGTTYQETQYF. The DNA of the CDR3 is TGTGCCTGGAAAGGGACAACGTACCAAGAGACCCAGTACTTC.